The 5 T cell receptor beta chains reported below all come from one sample, sequenced in a study of T cells after yellow fever vaccination. TCRdb re-analysed the 5' RACE reads in MiXCR, keeping a single row per CDR3 protein. The table includes about 130,000 distinct CDR3 sequences, around 9.8% detected once. The sample was CD8+ T cells sorted from PBMCs, taken on the day of the yellow fever booster vaccination. The receptor set was obtained from a man aged 18-30 years who received the YFV17D yellow fever vaccine.

This clonotype was seen a few times. This rearrangement joins TRBV29-1 to TRBJ2-1, with D perhaps TRBD1 (6 bases). This CDR3 contains 11 residues. The V and J ends lost 7 bases and 13 bases respectively, with 17 bases between them. Germline V lookup: CDR1 SQVTM, CDR2 ANQGSEA. This CDR3 is CSAPLGAVQFF. DNA for the CDR3: TGCAGCGCCCCCCTGGGGGCGGTCCAGTTCTTC.

This clonotype was seen once. This rearrangement joins TRBV20-1 to TRBJ2-5, with 13 positions matching TRBD2. Germline CDR1 DFQATT, CDR2 SNEGSKA (reference sequence). The V segment lost 1 base and the J segment 5 bases; nucleotides outside the gene matches: 7. There are 16 residues in the CDR3. The CDR3 region has the DNA TGCAGTGCTAGAGGAAAACTAGCGGGGGGGCCCGAGACCCAGTACTTC. Its protein product is CSARGKLAGGPETQYF.

The chain couples TRBV27 to TRBJ1-1; D uncertain. V was clipped by 6 bases and J by 0 bases, with 5 bases between them. The germline gives CDR1 MNHEY, CDR2 SMNVEV (reference sequence). The CDR3 length is 12 residues. In DNA form, the CDR3 reads TGTGCCAGCAGGGCGATGAACACTGAAGCTTTCTTT. Residues: CASRAMNTEAFF.

This chain links TRBV12-3 or TRBV12-4 with TRBJ2-7; no clear D gene. The CDR3 length is 12 residues. With 5 bases removed from V and 3 bases from J, the gap between germline ends came to 8 bases. The DNA for the CDR3 is TGTGCCAGCAGTACCGGGTTCTACGAGCAGTACTTC. This sequence encodes CASSTGFYEQYF.

This clonotype was counted between two and nine times. V and J are TRBV6-5 and TRBJ1-1, with D hard to call. This CDR3 has 14 residues. CDR1 MNHEY and CDR2 SVGAGI come from the germline V gene. V lost 6 bases and J 3 bases, leaving 14 bases between the germline ends. Here the CDR3 DNA reads TGTGCCAGCAGCTCGAGGGAGTGGGACACTGAAGCTTTCTTT. Translation gives CASSSREWDTEAFF.